This T cell receptor beta chain was found in a study of T cell responses to AZD1222 COVID-19 vaccine. The table came from immunoSEQ multiplex PCR; TCRdb's copy has only in-frame clones and leaves some out. Of over 100,000 clones in the sample, roughly nine tenths were seen once. The sequence was collected from an adult in good health. This specimen consisted of peripheral blood, obtained on day 0 of AZD1222 vaccination.

CDR3 in amino acids: CASSEGMTGFGEKLFF. The CDR3 region has the DNA TGTGCCAGCAGCGAGGGTATGACAGGCTTCGGGGAAAAACTGTTTTTT. This rearrangement joins TRBV7-9 to TRBJ1-4; tentatively, D is TRBD1 (6 bases). Germline V gene sequence: CDR1 SEHNR, CDR2 FQNEAQ (reference sequence). The CDR3 loop spans 16 amino acids. V lost 5 bases, J lost 8 bases, and 21 bases lay in between.